This is a list of T cell receptor beta chains from one sample in a study of lymphopenia after photon versus proton radiotherapy. Repertoires were generated with immunoSEQ multiplex PCR, while TCRdb's copy carries only in-frame clones and drops some. The table lists 15,000 or so clones, roughly nine tenths of them singletons. The sample here was peripheral blood, taken from a patient treated with proton-based radiotherapy. These TCRs come from a woman in her fifties or sixties with cholangiocarcinoma. Some clones in this sample may be carry-over from other donors' samples. Each CDR3 is given with its conserved first and last residue. The D gene is left open where the match is weak. Clone size is not always given. Where it is, it says once, few, many or a class for expanded clones.

TRBV6-1	TRBD1	-	TRBJ2-1	CASTLSQGGPAEQFF	TGTGCCAGCACCTTATCACAGGGGGGCCCCGCGGAGCAGTTCTTC
TRBV28	-	-	TRBJ1-2	CASSLGRGGYTF	TGTGCCAGCAGTTTAGGTCGTGGGGGCTACACCTTC
TRBV27	-	-	TRBJ2-7	CASRAMGSSGRSSYEQYF	TGTGCCAGCAGAGCCATGGGGAGCAGCGGAAGAAGCTCCTACGAGCAGTACTTC
TRBV21-1	-	once	TRBJ1-4	CASSNRTNEKLFF	TGTGCCAGCAGCAACCGGACTAATGAAAAACTGTTTTTT
TRBV19	-	-	TRBJ1-5	CASSIARGYSNQPQHF	TGTGCCAGTAGTATCGCCCGAGGGTATAGCAATCAGCCCCAGCATTTT
TRBV18	-	-	TRBJ1-2	CASSIGTLGIYGYTF	TGTGCCAGCTCAATCGGAACCCTCGGGATATATGGCTACACCTTC
TRBV4-3	-	-	TRBJ1-5	CASSQVWANQPQHF	TGCGCCAGCAGCCAAGTTTGGGCGAATCAGCCCCAGCATTTT
TRBV19	-	-	TRBJ2-5	CASSPDVKETQYF	TGTGCCAGTAGTCCAGACGTTAAAGAGACCCAGTACTTC
TRBV5-6	-	-	TRBJ2-3	CASSDVGGIDTQYF	TGTGCCAGCAGCGATGTAGGGGGGATCGATACGCAGTATTTT
TRBV6-1	-	-	TRBJ2-1	CASSETDSLSYNEQFF	TGTGCCAGCAGTGAAACGGACAGCCTCTCCTACAATGAGCAGTTCTTC
TRBV7-2	-	-	TRBJ2-7	CASSFGVRDYEQYF	TGTGCCAGCAGCTTTGGGGTCCGGGACTACGAGCAGTACTTC
TRBV5-4	TRBD2	-	TRBJ2-7	CASSLELAGAEQYF	TGTGCCAGCAGCTTGGAACTAGCGGGAGCCGAGCAGTACTTC
TRBV5-1	-	-	TRBJ1-3	CASSSTEISGNTIYF	TGCGCCAGCAGCTCCACCGAGATCTCTGGAAACACCATATATTTT
TRBV2	-	-	TRBJ1-2	CASAGSNYGYTF	TGTGCCAGCGCGGGGTCTAACTATGGCTACACCTTC
TRBV11-2	-	-	TRBJ2-3	CASRGASTDTQYF	TGTGCCAGCAGGGGGGCAAGCACAGATACGCAGTATTTT
TRBV7-2	-	-	TRBJ2-2	CASRGLLTGELFF	TGTGCCAGCAGGGGACTCCTAACCGGGGAGCTGTTTTTT
TRBV4-3	-	-	TRBJ2-7	CASSHNAGQTGEQYF	TGCGCCAGCAGCCATAATGCGGGACAGACGGGCGAGCAGTACTTC
TRBV6-4	-	-	TRBJ1-1	CASSDSRRGRGKAFF	TGTGCCAGCAGTGACTCCCGTAGGGGCCGGGGGAAAGCTTTCTTT
TRBV5-8	-	-	TRBJ1-2	CASRTLQGGYTF	TGTGCCAGCAGGACACTCCAGGGAGGCTACACCTTC
TRBV9	-	-	TRBJ1-3	CASSVEKGPIHF	TGTGCCAGCAGCGTAGAAAAAGGCCCCATCCATTTT
TRBV9	-	-	TRBJ2-7	CASRDSDSYEQYF	TGTGCCAGCAGGGACTCCGACTCCTACGAGCAGTACTTC
TRBV4-2	TRBD2	-	TRBJ2-3	CASSQDLSLAGGPADTQYF	TGTGCCAGCAGCCAAGATCTTAGTCTAGCGGGGGGACCCGCAGATACGCAGTATTTT
TRBV18	-	-	TRBJ1-1	CASSPPGFTEAFF	TGTGCCAGCTCACCACCGGGGTTCACTGAAGCTTTCTTT
TRBV7-9	-	-	TRBJ2-3	CASSQSGSLGTDTQYF	TGTGCCAGCAGCCAATCAGGGTCATTGGGCACAGATACGCAGTATTTT
TRBV6-5	-	-	TRBJ1-1	CASRGGTSNTEAFF	TGTGCCAGCAGGGGGGGGACCAGCAACACTGAAGCTTTCTTT